This section outlines one T cell receptor (beta chain) sequence together with its context. Its ends do not fully match the called genes, so a read error is possible. Other DNA sequences in this sample translate to the same CDR3. This CDR3 comprises 16 residues. Germline CDR1 reads SGHVS; CDR2 reads FNYEAQ. This sample was included in a study of control samples from healthy donors and cancer patients. TCRdb's copy holds only in-frame clones and misses some; the assay was immunoSEQ multiplex PCR. The table lists 40,000 to 45,000 clones, about three quarters of them singletons. The V gene is TRBV7-6, the J gene TRBJ2-7; 12 bases align to TRBD2. The TCR sequence derives from a male donor with melanoma. The sequencing sample was made of formalin-fixed, paraffin-embedded tissue. CDR3 in DNA: TGTGCCAGCGCTAGCGGGAGGGGGGGAACCTCCTATGAGCAGTACTTC. It yields the protein CASASGRGGTSYEQYF.